The 23 T cell receptor beta chains reported below all come from one sample, sequenced in a study of response to subunit inactivated influenza vaccine (dated by TCRdb to the late 2010s). Library generation was performed with RT-PCR. The listed sequencing device is Illumina HiSeq 2500. Starting from the raw public reads, TCRdb applied fastp trimming at Q25, assembled clones with MiXCR and retained in-frame beta chains. Each entry merges the rows of one CDR3 protein and shows their most common DNA and genes. Counted in this sample were roughly 760,000 distinct CDR3 sequences; about 20% of them appeared once. 9.5% to 13% of the sample comes from the top ten. The source material was PBMCs from blood, sampled roughly 5 days after vaccination. Receptor source: a man aged 50-60 years who received an inactivated influenza vaccine. Donor details come from another sample of the same person, matched by shared clones.

This clonotype was observed at least ten times. The chain recombines TRBV7-2 with TRBJ2-5; D remains unclear. The CDR3 spans 14 residues. V was cut by 1 base and J by 6 bases, with 12 bases left in between. Germline values: CDR1 SGHTA, CDR2 FQGNSA. Here the CDR3 reads CASSLEASSQTQYF. CDR3 DNA: TGTGCCAGCAGCTTAGAGGCTAGTTCGCAGACCCAGTACTTC.

A few counts support this clonotype. The rearrangement uses TRBV3-1 and TRBJ2-3, with 7 bases that match TRBD2. Looked up from germline, CDR1 is LGHDT and CDR2 is YNNKEL (reference sequence). The CDR3 covers 15 residues. V lost 4 bases and J lost 4; bases outside the gene matches: 8. CDR3 nucleotides: TGTGCCAGCAGCCCCTTTCGACTAGCTGCAGATACGCAGTATTTT. It codes for CASSPFRLAADTQYF.

The chain uses TRBV12-3 or TRBV12-4 and TRBJ1-6; 7 bases line up with TRBD1. J gave up 6 bases and V 6 bases, and 8 bases lay outside the gene matches. This CDR3 has 15 amino acids. The CDR3 sequence is CASSKPGQSNSPLHF. CDR3 DNA sequence: TGTGCCAGCAGCAAACCGGGACAGAGTAATTCACCCCTCCACTTT.

This sequence joins TRBV20-1 and TRBJ1-1; D remains unclear. Germline values: CDR1 DFQATT, CDR2 SNEGSKA (reference sequence). V shed 2 bases and J shed 3 bases, with 16 bases lying between them. The CDR3 sequence is 15 residues long. For the CDR3, the DNA is TGCAGTGCTAGATCCCTAAGGGAGGCCTACACTGAAGCTTTCTTT. Amino acid sequence: CSARSLREAYTEAFF.

This clonotype has only a few counts. The CDR3 reads CASSQDGGTRRYF. Here the CDR3 DNA reads TGCGCCAGCAGCCAAGATGGCGGGACACGCAGATACTTC. V gene TRBV4-1 combines with J gene TRBJ2-5; D tentatively reads TRBD1 or TRBD2 (6 bases each). This CDR3 has 13 residues. Germline CDR1 and CDR2: MGHRA and YSYEKL. V gave up 0 bases and J gave up 14 bases, with 16 bases separating them.

The rearrangement joins TRBV27 to TRBJ1-1; D is uncertain. From germline, CDR1 is MNHEY and CDR2 SMNVEV (reference sequence). V was pared by 5 bases and J by 3 bases, with 13 bases between. The length of the CDR3 is 14 residues. The CDR3 spells CASSPLGGDTEAFF. CDR3 in DNA: TGTGCCAGCAGTCCTCTGGGTGGTGACACTGAAGCTTTCTTT.

This rearrangement joins TRBV9 to TRBJ2-5; weak D call: TRBD1 (6 bases). CDR1 and CDR2 from the germline V gene are SGDLS and YYNGEE. This CDR3 spans 15 amino acids. V was shortened by 0 bases and J by 4 bases, with 13 bases between the two germline ends. CDR3 protein: CASSVVAGDGETQYF. CDR3 in DNA: TGTGCCAGCAGCGTAGTGGCAGGGGACGGAGAGACCCAGTACTTC.

The sample holds many counts of this clonotype. The J gene is TRBJ2-1, the V gene TRBV10-3; no clear D. The V end was cut by 4 bases, the J end by 5 bases, with 6 bases between. The CDR3 covers 12 residues. Germline CDR1 ENHRY, CDR2 SYGVKD. As DNA, the CDR3 is TGTGCCATCAGTGGGCAGCACAATGAGCAGTTCTTC. As protein: CAISGQHNEQFF.

This rearrangement joins TRBV12-5 to TRBJ2-3; a possible D gene is TRBD1 (6 bases). Germline CDR1 and CDR2: LGHNT and FRNRAP. V was clipped by 2 bases and J by 2 bases, with 14 bases between them. The CDR3 is 16 residues long. In DNA form, the CDR3 reads TGTGCTAGTGGTTTGACACCGGGACAAGTCACAGATACGCAGTATTTT. It codes for CASGLTPGQVTDTQYF.

The table lists this clonotype with a few counts. J is TRBJ2-5 and V is TRBV23-1; D ambiguous. TRBV23-1 is an open reading frame whose function is uncertain. V was cut by 7 bases and J by 2 bases, with 17 bases left in between. The CDR3 runs 15 residues. This CDR3 is CASTPPVPAQETQYF. For the CDR3, the DNA is TGCGCCAGCACCCCCCCGGTGCCAGCTCAAGAGACCCAGTACTTC.

The sample holds a few counts of this clonotype. The chain is built from TRBV7-6 and TRBJ2-1; tentatively, D is TRBD2 (5 bases). The germline V and J ends were trimmed by 1 base and 0 bases, with 16 bases remaining between them. Germline-derived CDR1 and CDR2 are SGHVS and FNYEAQ. The CDR3 spans 18 residues. The CDR3 bases are TGTGCCAGCAGCTTAGTTGCTGACACGGGGAGCTCCTACAATGAGCAGTTCTTC. Protein: CASSLVADTGSSYNEQFF.

This clonotype was seen at least ten times. This sequence joins TRBV12-3 or TRBV12-4 and TRBJ2-7; 8 positions agree with TRBD1. The CDR3 covers 13 residues. The J segment lost 6 bases and the V segment lost 6 bases, leaving 7 bases of the junction unmatched. The CDR3 coding sequence is TGTGCCAGCAGCCGGGGGACAGGCTCCGAGCAGTACTTC. Protein product: CASSRGTGSEQYF.

The chain has TRBV7-9 and TRBJ2-5, with D uncertain. Deletions cut 1 base from V and 3 bases from J, with 9 bases between. Looked up from germline, CDR1 is SEHNR and CDR2 is FQNEAQ (reference sequence). CDR3 size: 14 residues. DNA of the CDR3: TGTGCCAGCAGCTTAGGAGTCTACGAAGAGACCCAGTACTTC. The encoded protein is CASSLGVYEETQYF. Drawing the rest from reference TRBV7-9 and TRBJ2-5, the complete variable domain is DTGVSQNPRHKITKRGQNVTFRCDPISEHNRLYWYRQTLGQGPEFLTYFQNEAQLEKSRLLSDRFSAERPKGSFSTLEIQRTEQGDSAMYLCASSLGVYEETQYFGPGTRLLVL.

The chain couples TRBV4-1 to TRBJ2-7; maybe TRBD1 (7 bases). The CDR3 extends over 14 amino acids. Germline CDR1 reads MGHRA; CDR2 reads YSYEKL. V was trimmed by 2 bases and J by 7 bases, leaving 15 bases between them. The CDR3 bases are TGCGCCAGCAGCCAACCGGTACAGGGGAGGGAGCAGTACTTC. Its protein is CASSQPVQGREQYF.

The J gene is TRBJ2-7, the V gene TRBV11-2; D gene unclear. Germline assignment: CDR1 SGHAT and CDR2 FQNNGV. The CDR3 covers 13 residues. With 1 base removed from V and 7 bases from J, the gap between germline ends came to 11 bases. CDR3 DNA: TGTGCCAGCAGCTTAGCGGACGCGTGGGAGCAGTACTTC. Translating it yields CASSLADAWEQYF.

This clonotype was detected only a few times. The CDR3 region is CASSLKGLAGTYEQYF. CDR3 DNA: TGTGCCAGCAGCTTAAAGGGACTAGCGGGGACCTACGAGCAGTACTTC. This rearrangement joins TRBV5-7 to TRBJ2-7; 13 nucleotides match TRBD2. TRBV5-7 belongs to the ORF category, with a function that is uncertain. V lost 2 bases and J lost 2; bases outside the gene matches: 4. This CDR3 has 16 residues.

This clonotype was seen a handful of times. V gene TRBV20-1 combines with J gene TRBJ2-7; D possibly matches TRBD1 or TRBD2 (5 bases each). The germline CDR1 and CDR2 sequences are DFQATT and SNEGSKA (reference sequence). The CDR3 length is 13 residues. V dropped 5 bases and J dropped 5 bases, with 16 bases sitting between them. CDR3 nucleotide sequence: TGCAGTGCTTCCGGGACCAGCGTGCACGAGCAGTACTTC. It specifies CSASGTSVHEQYF.

The J gene is TRBJ2-7, the V gene TRBV7-2, with 11 nucleotides matching TRBD2. CDR1 SGHTA and CDR2 FQGNSA come from the germline V gene. This CDR3 contains 15 residues. With V trimmed by 4 bases and J by 1 base, 3 bases remained unmatched. CDR3 in DNA: TGTGCCAGCAGCTCACTAGCGGGAGCTTCCTACGAGCAGTACTTC. Translating gives CASSSLAGASYEQYF.

The chain carries TRBV2 and TRBJ2-2; no definite D call. CDR3 length equals 14 residues. Trimming took 6 bases from V and 3 from J, leaving 11 bases between them. Germline V gene lookup returns CDR1 SNHLY and CDR2 FYNNEI. CDR3 sequence reads: CASRYLDDTGELFF. CDR3 coding DNA: TGTGCCAGCAGATACTTGGATGACACCGGGGAGCTGTTTTTT.

The chain links TRBV7-2 to TRBJ2-7, with 9 bases matching TRBD1. Trimming at V came to 3 bases and at J to 3 bases, leaving 6 bases not matched to a gene. Germline CDR1 SGHTA, CDR2 FQGNSA. The CDR3 loop spans 15 amino acids. CDR3 DNA sequence: TGTGCCAGCAGCTTTACAGGGGGCGGACACTACGAGCAGTACTTC. Translation: CASSFTGGGHYEQYF.

This clonotype was detected a few times. The chain combines TRBV27 with TRBJ2-5, with D possibly being TRBD1 (6 bases). V was shortened by 4 bases and J by 5 bases, with 14 bases between the two germline ends. The CDR3 is made up of 14 amino acids. The germline gives CDR1 MNHEY, CDR2 SMNVEV (reference sequence). The CDR3: CASSYSGVGETQYF. In DNA, the CDR3 is TGTGCCAGCAGTTACTCAGGGGTCGGCGAGACCCAGTACTTC.

This chain joins TRBV11-1 and TRBJ2-2; TRBD2 matches at 14 bases. The CDR3 contains 15 residues. V gave up 8 bases and J gave up 6 bases; unmatched junction bases: 5. From germline, CDR1 is SGHAT and CDR2 FQDESV (reference sequence). Here the CDR3 reads CASSKGLAGAGELFF. The DNA for the CDR3 is TGTGCCAGCTCCAAGGGACTAGCGGGAGCCGGGGAGCTGTTTTTT.

This clonotype was observed a handful of times. The chain carries TRBV7-3 and TRBJ2-1, with D uncertain. In germline, CDR1 is SGHTA, CDR2 FQGTGA. This CDR3 is built from 20 residues. The V end was cut by 2 bases, the J end by 0 bases, with 23 bases between. The CDR3 is CASSLFLWQPGNSSYNEQFF. The CDR3 nucleotides are TGTGCCAGCAGCTTATTCCTGTGGCAACCCGGAAATAGCTCCTACAATGAGCAGTTCTTC.